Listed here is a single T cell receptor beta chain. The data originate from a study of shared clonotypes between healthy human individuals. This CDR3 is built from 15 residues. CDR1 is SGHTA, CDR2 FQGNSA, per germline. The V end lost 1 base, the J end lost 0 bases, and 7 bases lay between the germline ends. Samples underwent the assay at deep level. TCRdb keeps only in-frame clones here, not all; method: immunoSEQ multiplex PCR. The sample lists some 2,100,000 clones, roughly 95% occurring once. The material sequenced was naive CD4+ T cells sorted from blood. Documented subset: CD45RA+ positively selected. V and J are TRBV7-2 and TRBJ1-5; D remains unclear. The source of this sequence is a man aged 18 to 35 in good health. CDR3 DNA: TGTGCCAGCAGCTTAGACGGTAATAGCAATCAGCCCCAGCATTTT. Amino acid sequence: CASSLDGNSNQPQHF.